This T cell receptor beta chain was recorded in a study of response to subunit inactivated influenza vaccine. Germline CDR1 SQVTM, CDR2 ANQGSEA. Deletions cut 0 bases from V and 8 bases from J, with 10 bases between. This CDR3 spans 12 amino acids. TCRdb re-derived calls from the RT-PCR reads in MiXCR, one entry per CDR3 protein. The repertoire has 550,000 to 650,000 distinct CDR3 sequences, about an eighth of them found once; the top ten carry 10%. Specimen: PBMCs from blood, collected on the day of vaccination. V usage is TRBV29-1 and J usage is TRBJ1-2; D call uncertain. This receptor was obtained from a man aged 45-65 years who received an inactivated influenza vaccine. CDR3 protein: CSVEDTPRGYTF. The CDR3 nucleotides read TGCAGCGTTGAAGACACCCCCCGGGGCTACACCTTC.